Presented here are 30 T cell receptor beta chains from one specimen sequenced in a study of identifying expanded T cells in peripheral blood. Clones were read by immunoSEQ multiplex PCR, and TCRdb kept only the in-frame ones, dropping some. The repertoire holds roughly 100,000 clones, about 83% seen once, with about 18% in the top ten. Sequencing used blood. The receptors stem from a person aged 18 to 75 in good health.

In this sample, this clone turned up once. DNA of the CDR3: TGTGCCAGCAGCTTGGGAGATAGGGCCGAGCAGTTCTTC. Protein: CASSLGDRAEQFF. The chain uses TRBV5-4 and TRBJ2-1; D is unresolved. Trimming cost V 0 bases and J 10 bases, with 11 bases left between them. In germline, CDR1 is SGHNT, CDR2 YYREEE (reference sequence). This CDR3 is 13 amino acids long.

The chain links TRBV10-3 to TRBJ2-1, with TRBD2 matching 7 bases. V lost 3 bases to trimming and J lost 7 bases; unmatched junction nucleotides: 12. The CDR3 covers 16 residues. Germline CDR1 ENHRY, CDR2 SYGVKD. CDR3 sequence: CAISETFGSSGNEQFF. The CDR3 nucleotides read TGTGCCATCAGTGAAACATTCGGGTCTAGCGGTAATGAGCAGTTCTTC.

The chain has TRBV7-2 and TRBJ1-6, with D maybe TRBD1 (6 bases). Per germline, CDR1 SGHTA and CDR2 FQGNSA. V lost 1 base to trimming and J lost 8 bases, with 12 bases between them. This CDR3 is built from 15 residues. DNA for the CDR3: TGTGCCAGCAGCTTAGTCCCGGACAGCTATTCACCCCTCCACTTT. Its protein is CASSLVPDSYSPLHF.

The table lists this clone with a count of one. The V gene is TRBV27, the J gene TRBJ2-3; maybe TRBD2 (6 bases). This CDR3 is 16 amino acids long. V was cut by 3 bases and J by 2 bases, with 15 bases left in between. Per germline, CDR1 MNHEY and CDR2 SMNVEV (reference sequence). CDR3 sequence reads: CASSFGGLSATDTQYF. Here the CDR3 DNA reads TGTGCCAGCAGTTTTGGGGGACTCTCCGCCACAGATACGCAGTATTTT.

The CDR3 is CASSAPGQGKTYGYTF. CDR3 coding DNA: TGCGCCAGCAGTGCCCCGGGACAGGGTAAAACCTATGGCTACACCTTC. The V call is TRBV10-2, the J call TRBJ1-2; 9 bases fit TRBD1. J lost 4 bases, V lost 4 bases, and 10 bases had no gene match. This CDR3 spans 16 amino acids. CDR1 is WSHSY and CDR2 is SAAADI in the germline V gene.

Only one count was recorded for this clone. The CDR3 sequence is CASSFRGTGELFF. The CDR3 region has the DNA TGTGCCAGCAGCTTCAGGGGGACCGGGGAGCTGTTTTTT. The chain couples TRBV14 to TRBJ2-2; 7 bases are shared with TRBD1. Per the germline V gene, CDR1 is SGHDN and CDR2 is FVKESK. The CDR3 consists of 13 residues. J gave up 5 bases and V 5 bases, and 2 bases lay outside the gene matches.

The rearrangement joins TRBV2 to TRBJ2-1, with TRBD2 as a possible D gene (6 bases). Trimming pared 7 bases from V and 4 bases from J, leaving 11 bases between. The CDR3 has 13 residues. The germline gives CDR1 SNHLY, CDR2 FYNNEI. The CDR3 region has the DNA TGTGCCAGCAAGCCTAGCGCTTACAATGAGCAGTTCTTC. The encoded protein is CASKPSAYNEQFF.

On this clone: Because the CDR3 is missing its conserved closing phenylalanine or tryptophan, this is likely a read error. The V call is TRBV18, the J call TRBJ2-7, with D possibly being TRBD1 (6 bases). The CDR3 is 15 amino acids. In germline, CDR1 is KGHSH, CDR2 LQKENI. Trimming took off 6 bases at V and 1 base at J, with 16 bases between the two ends. The DNA of the CDR3 is TGTGCCAGCTCGCGGCCAGGGGCCGAATCCTACGAGCAGTACCTC. Translated, it gives CASSRPGAESYEQYL.

J is TRBJ2-7 and V is TRBV11-2; D remains ambiguous. With 5 bases removed from V and 2 bases from J, the gap between germline ends came to 16 bases. Germline loops: CDR1 SGHAT, CDR2 FQNNGV. This CDR3 contains 15 residues. The CDR3 DNA follows: TGTGCCAGCAGCGCGGCAAGGGAATCCCCCTACGAGCAGTACTTC. As protein: CASSAARESPYEQYF.

This chain uses TRBV5-1 with TRBJ1-3, with D unresolved. V was cut by 2 bases and J by 0 bases, with 15 bases left in between. Per the germline V gene, CDR1 is SGHRS and CDR2 is YFSETQ. The CDR3 has 17 amino acids. Here the CDR3 DNA reads TGCGCCAGCAGCTTTCGGCCGGGTTTGAGCTCTGGAAACACCATATATTTT. Translating gives CASSFRPGLSSGNTIYF.

The rearrangement joins TRBV27 to TRBJ1-2, with 7 nucleotides matching TRBD1. Germline CDR1 and CDR2: MNHEY and SMNVEV (reference sequence). With V trimmed by 6 bases and J by 5 bases, 15 bases remained unmatched. This CDR3 spans 16 amino acids. The chain's CDR3 is CASSSSLEAGGYGYTF. CDR3 nucleotides: TGTGCCAGCAGCAGTTCCCTGGAGGCAGGGGGGTATGGCTACACCTTC.

The J gene is TRBJ1-2, the V gene TRBV4-3; D may be TRBD1 (6 bases). V was shortened by 0 bases and J by 2 bases, with 16 bases between the two germline ends. CDR3 length: 17 residues. The germline V gene has CDR1 LGHNA and CDR2 YSLEER. The CDR3 nucleotides read TGCGCCAGCAGCCAAGATTTGCCAGGGGCGTCCAACTATGGCTACACCTTC. It codes for CASSQDLPGASNYGYTF.

The chain joins TRBV15 to TRBJ1-5, with TRBD1 matching over 7 bases. CDR1 and CDR2 from the germline V gene are LNHNV and YYDKDF (reference sequence). The CDR3 length is 14 residues. Unmatched junction bases numbered 3, after V lost 5 bases and J lost 2 bases. The CDR3 coding sequence is TGTGCCACCAGCCCCGGGACAGGCAATCAGCCCCAGCATTTT. Amino acids: CATSPGTGNQPQHF.

The rearrangement uses TRBV21-1 and TRBJ1-4; the table's D gene call, TRBD1, was not cross checked with the DNA. TRBV21-1 is a listed pseudogene. The CDR3 extends over 18 amino acids. As DNA, the CDR3 is TGTGCCAGCAGCAAATTGCCCAACCGGGACAGGGGGCGTGAAAAACTGTTTTTT. Translating it yields CASSKLPNRDRGREKLFF.

The chain joins TRBV5-4 to TRBJ2-5, with D uncertain. This CDR3 is built from 11 residues. V lost 0 bases and J 8 bases, leaving 5 bases between the germline ends. The germline V gene encodes CDR1 SGHNT and CDR2 YYREEE (reference sequence). Here the CDR3 reads CASSLAQTQYF. The CDR3 nucleotides read TGTGCCAGCAGCTTGGCGCAAACCCAGTACTTC.

This chain connects TRBV4-1 to TRBJ2-2; D assignment may be TRBD1 or TRBD2 (5 bases each). The CDR3 loop spans 16 amino acids. V was shortened by 0 bases and J by 4 bases, with 12 bases between the two germline ends. The germline V gene encodes CDR1 MGHRA and CDR2 YSYEKL. The CDR3 nucleotides read TGCGCCAGCAGCCAAGACGACGGGGCGTTCACCGGGGAGCTGTTTTTT. Translating gives CASSQDDGAFTGELFF.

This sequence joins TRBV4-1 and TRBJ1-2; D ambiguous. Trimming shortened V by 7 bases and J by 4 bases, and 25 bases separated the two germline ends. In germline, CDR1 is MGHRA, CDR2 YSYEKL. This CDR3 has 17 amino acids. The CDR3: CASTESSPSLGGYGYTF. CDR3 in DNA: TGCGCCAGCACCGAGTCTTCACCGTCCCTGGGAGGCTATGGCTACACCTTC.

This clone appeared many times. The chain is built from TRBV4-1 and TRBJ2-2, with D perhaps being TRBD1 or TRBD2 (5 bases each). The CDR3 runs 15 residues. Trimming stripped 5 bases from V and 3 bases from J, with 13 bases between. The germline V gene has CDR1 MGHRA and CDR2 YSYEKL. CDR3 amino acids: CASSAPGRDTGELFF. DNA of the CDR3: TGCGCCAGCAGCGCGCCGGGACGGGACACCGGGGAGCTGTTTTTT.

The chain is built from TRBV27 and TRBJ2-7; 9 bases fit TRBD2. The CDR3 runs 17 residues. The V gene end was trimmed by 2 bases and the J gene end by 4 bases; junction bases not matched to a gene: 12. Germline V gene lookup returns CDR1 MNHEY and CDR2 SMNVEV (reference sequence). CDR3 sequence reads: CASSLRWLAGTIYEQYF. The CDR3 region has the DNA TGTGCCAGCAGTTTAAGGTGGCTAGCGGGGACGATTTACGAGCAGTACTTC.

V gene TRBV5-4 combines with J gene TRBJ1-1; D perhaps matches TRBD1 (6 bases). CDR3 length: 13 amino acids. The germline CDR1 and CDR2 sequences are SGHNT and YYREEE (reference sequence). Trimming shortened V by 1 base and J by 7 bases, and 11 bases separated the two germline ends. The CDR3 nucleotides are TGTGCCAGCAGCTTGAACAGGGAGGATGAAGCTTTCTTT. Translated, it gives CASSLNREDEAFF.

The table lists this clone with a few counts. This chain links TRBV5-1 with TRBJ1-5; D not resolved. The germline CDR1 and CDR2 sequences are SGHRS and YFSETQ. The length of the CDR3 is 13 residues. V was clipped by 7 bases and J by 5 bases, with 13 bases between them. This CDR3 reads CASAPDLDQPQHF. The CDR3 DNA follows: TGCGCCAGCGCCCCGGATCTCGATCAGCCCCAGCATTTT.

The rearrangement joins TRBV9 to TRBJ2-2, with D tentatively TRBD1 or TRBD2 (5 bases each). The CDR3 is 16 residues long. V gave up 0 bases and J gave up 3 bases, with 12 bases separating them. The V gene's germline CDR1 is SGDLS and CDR2 YYNGEE. The CDR3 DNA reads as TGTGCCAGCAGCGTAGCTGAGGGGACCTACACCGGGGAGCTGTTTTTT. As protein: CASSVAEGTYTGELFF.

The chain links TRBV4-3 to TRBJ2-6; TRBD1 matches at 7 bases. V dropped 4 bases and J dropped 0; count of bases not matched to a gene: 15. The length of the CDR3 is 20 residues. Germline CDR1 is LGHNA and CDR2 is YSLEER. In DNA form, the CDR3 reads TGCGCCAGCAGCCTATCACGCCTTGTAGGGACAGCCTCTGGGGCCAACGTCCTGACTTTC. This encodes CASSLSRLVGTASGANVLTF.

V and J are TRBV15 and TRBJ2-5; TRBD2 matches at 7 bases. There are 18 residues in the CDR3. J was trimmed by 5 bases and V by 0 bases; bases with no gene match: 15. The germline CDR1 and CDR2 sequences are LNHNV and YYDKDF (reference sequence). The CDR3 sequence: CATSRDGSGRARLETQYF. In DNA, the CDR3 is TGTGCCACCAGCAGAGATGGGTCAGGGAGGGCCAGATTGGAGACCCAGTACTTC.

This clone occurred a few times. This chain joins TRBV7-9 and TRBJ2-1; 9 positions match TRBD2. The CDR3 covers 18 residues. V was clipped by 4 bases and J by 4 bases; unmatched bases: 14. The germline gives CDR1 SEHNR, CDR2 FQNEAQ (reference sequence). The CDR3 protein is CASSSLAEAGGFYNEQFF. For the CDR3, the DNA is TGTGCCAGCAGCTCTCTCGCGGAAGCGGGGGGTTTTTACAATGAGCAGTTCTTC.

V gene TRBV28 combines with J gene TRBJ2-3, with D hard to call. The V gene lost 5 bases and the J gene lost 5 bases, with 14 bases spanning the gap. Germline V lookup: CDR1 MDHEN, CDR2 SYDVKM. The CDR3 is 14 residues long. The CDR3 is CASSSTASGDTQYF. In nucleotides, the CDR3 is TGTGCCAGCAGTAGTACCGCTTCGGGAGATACGCAGTATTTT.

The rearrangement joins TRBV27 to TRBJ2-1; D is uncertain. V lost 2 bases and J lost 9, with 14 bases in between. This CDR3 has 14 amino acids. Germline loops: CDR1 MNHEY, CDR2 SMNVEV (reference sequence). CDR3 region: CASSLGSGVGEQFF. CDR3 in DNA: TGTGCCAGCAGTTTAGGGTCAGGTGTTGGTGAGCAGTTCTTC.

The V call is TRBV29-1, the J call TRBJ2-5, with 7 bases lining up with TRBD1. The CDR3 consists of 13 residues. The germline V gene has CDR1 SQVTM and CDR2 ANQGSEA. The trim removed 7 bases at V and 5 bases at J, leaving 10 bases unmatched. The CDR3 DNA follows: TGCAGCGCAAATCTAAGGGGGCCGGAGACCCAGTACTTC. Translation gives CSANLRGPETQYF.

This chain connects TRBV4-3 to TRBJ2-1, with a weak D call TRBD2 (5 bases). Germline assignment: CDR1 LGHNA and CDR2 YSLEER. The V end was cut by 1 base, the J end by 6 bases, with 7 bases between. The CDR3 has 13 residues. The CDR3 region is CASSQGLPNEQFF. As DNA, the CDR3 is TGCGCCAGCAGCCAAGGACTACCCAATGAGCAGTTCTTC.

This clone turned up a few times. V is TRBV7-6 and J is TRBJ2-7; TRBD2 might be the D (7 bases). V shed 3 bases and J shed 3 bases, with 12 bases lying between them. Germline CDR1 SGHVS, CDR2 FNYEAQ. The CDR3 is 14 amino acids. Here the CDR3 DNA reads TGTGCCAGCAGCTTTGGAGGGGGGGGCTACGAGCAGTACTTC. Translated: CASSFGGGGYEQYF. Complete variable domain (other parts from reference TRBV7-6 and TRBJ2-7): GAGVSQSPRYKVTKRGQDVALRCDPISGHVSLYWYRQALGQGPEFLTYFNYEAQQDKSGLPNDRFSAERPEGSISTLTIQRTEQRDSAMYRCASSFGGGGYEQYFGPGTRLTVT.